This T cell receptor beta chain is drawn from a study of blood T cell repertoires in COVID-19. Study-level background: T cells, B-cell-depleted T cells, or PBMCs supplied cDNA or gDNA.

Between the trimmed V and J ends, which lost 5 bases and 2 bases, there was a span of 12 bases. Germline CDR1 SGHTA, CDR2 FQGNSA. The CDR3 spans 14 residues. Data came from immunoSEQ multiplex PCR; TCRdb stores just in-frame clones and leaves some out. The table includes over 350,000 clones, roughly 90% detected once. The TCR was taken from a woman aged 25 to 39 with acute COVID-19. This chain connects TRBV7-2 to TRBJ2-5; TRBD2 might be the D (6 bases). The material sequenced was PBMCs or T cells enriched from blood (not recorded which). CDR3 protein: CASSDPTRQETQYF. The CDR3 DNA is TGTGCCAGCAGCGACCCGACTAGGCAAGAGACCCAGTACTTC.